This TCR beta chain was obtained from a study of blood T cell repertoires in COVID-19 (dated by TCRdb to the early 2020s). Regarding the study in general: Samples from collaborators originated in the United States, Italy and Spain and spanned both the acute and convalescent phases of COVID-19. Where available, HLA class I and class II types were obtained from metadata supplied by the sample provider rather than from assay-based typing. The samples were drawn from the first 160 participants of the ongoing ImmuneRACE study and from 1,254 subjects provided by 6 global collaborators. The repertoires were released in a freely available public database intended as a resource for research on the immune response to SARS-CoV-2. Subjects who had been exposed to COVID-19, were actively infected with it, or had recovered from it provided the deeply sampled blood TCRbeta repertoires that made up the dataset. The material from the prospective study consisted of cDNA or gDNA derived from T cells, B-cell-depleted T cells, or PBMCs. A de-identified subject ID, COVID-19 status, age in years and sex were almost always included in the sample metadata. What the work shows at the level of the full study, not this receptor alone: Clinical and demographic metadata were provided uncurated, with the amount varying by source and participant.

TCRbeta CDR3 regions were amplified from genomic DNA by means of the immunoSEQ Assay, a bias-controlled multiplex PCR. The original pipeline was this. Within the assay, amplification of reference gene primers was used to estimate how many nucleated cells each sample contained. Sequence reads were collapsed and filtered to measure the absolute abundance of every unique TCRbeta CDR3 rearrangement. For each sample, productive Simpson clonality was calculated as the square root of Simpson's diversity index across productive rearrangements. The table was pulled from immuneACCESS by TCRdb, which kept in-frame rearrangements only. Such tables lose some clones; where checked, under half of the loss comes from unresolved V genes, and the rest has no known cause. The D gene and trimming were derived from the DNA, and the V and J assignments and clone size from that table. A total of 140,000 to 150,000 clones appear in this sample, under 90% of them only once. The ten largest clonotypes hold 35% to 40% of the sample.

Concerning this clone: It has no known antigen specificity. Nothing much larger sits one base from this clone, and base qualities are not available.

The germline V gene supplies CDR1 SGDLS and CDR2 YYNGEE. V was cut back by 4 bases and J by 4 bases, leaving a gap of 15 bases between them. The CDR3 covers 14 residues, taking in both the cysteine and the phenylalanine. The CDR3 DNA has 42 bases and is translated from base 1. Whole blood was collected in K2EDTA tubes by collaborating institutions according to the institutions' own protocols. For TCRbeta analysis, collaborators shipped samples as frozen whole blood, isolated PBMCs, or DNA extracted from either of those sample types. Sequenced: peripheral blood. The rearrangement combines TRBV9 with TRBJ2-7; 6 matching bases give a weak D call of TRBD1. The sequence came from a human donor in a cohort sampled during active COVID-19. The sequenced DNA: TGTGCCAGCAGCACTCGACAGGCCGGATACGAGCAGTACTTC. Its translation is CASSTRQAGYEQYF.